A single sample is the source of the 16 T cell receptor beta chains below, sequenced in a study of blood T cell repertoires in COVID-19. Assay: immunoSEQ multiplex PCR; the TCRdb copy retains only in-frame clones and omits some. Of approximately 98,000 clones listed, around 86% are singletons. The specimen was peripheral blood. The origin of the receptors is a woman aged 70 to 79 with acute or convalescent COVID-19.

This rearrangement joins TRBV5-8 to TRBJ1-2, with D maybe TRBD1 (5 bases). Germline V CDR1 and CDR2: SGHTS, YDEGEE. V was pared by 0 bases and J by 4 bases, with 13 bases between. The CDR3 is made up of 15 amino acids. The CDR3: CASSLGARASYGYTF. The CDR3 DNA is TGTGCCAGCAGCTTGGGGGCCAGGGCTAGCTATGGCTACACCTTC.

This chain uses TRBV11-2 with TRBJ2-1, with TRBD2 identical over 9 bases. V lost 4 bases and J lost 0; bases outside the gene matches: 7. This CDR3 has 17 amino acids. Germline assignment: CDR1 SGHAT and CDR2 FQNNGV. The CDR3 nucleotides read TGTGCCAGCAGCTCCCTCGGGACTAGCTTCTCCTACAATGAGCAGTTCTTC. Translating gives CASSSLGTSFSYNEQFF.

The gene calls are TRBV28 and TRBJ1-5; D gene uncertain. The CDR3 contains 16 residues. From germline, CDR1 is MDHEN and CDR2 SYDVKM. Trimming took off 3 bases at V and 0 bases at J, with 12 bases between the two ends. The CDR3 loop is CASSFMDRDSNQPQHF. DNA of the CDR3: TGTGCCAGCAGTTTCATGGACCGGGATAGCAATCAGCCCCAGCATTTT. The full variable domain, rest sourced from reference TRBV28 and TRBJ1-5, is DVKVTQSSRYLVKRTGEKVFLECVQDMDHENMFWYRQDPGLGLRLIYFSYDVKMKEKGDIPEGYSVSREKKERFSLILESASTNQTSMYLCASSFMDRDSNQPQHFGDGTRLSIL.

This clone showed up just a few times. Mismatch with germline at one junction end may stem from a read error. CDR3 protein: CASSPPGTSNYRYTF. CDR3 nucleotide sequence: TGTGCCAGCAGCCCACCCGGGACATCGAACTATCGCTACACCTTC. V is TRBV27 and J is TRBJ1-2; D might be TRBD1 (6 bases). The CDR3 sequence is 15 residues long. CDR1 MNHEY and CDR2 SMNVEV come from the germline V gene (reference sequence).

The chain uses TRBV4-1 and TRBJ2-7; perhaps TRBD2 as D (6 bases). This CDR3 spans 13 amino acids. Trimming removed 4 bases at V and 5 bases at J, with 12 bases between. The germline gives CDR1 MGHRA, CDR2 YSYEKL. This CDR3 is CASSPRWGDEQYV. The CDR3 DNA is TGCGCCAGCAGCCCCCGTTGGGGGGACGAGCAGTACGTC.

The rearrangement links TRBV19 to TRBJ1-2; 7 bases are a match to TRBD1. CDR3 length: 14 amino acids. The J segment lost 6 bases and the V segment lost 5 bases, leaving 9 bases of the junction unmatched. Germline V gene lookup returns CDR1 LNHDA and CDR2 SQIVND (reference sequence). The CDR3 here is CASSDEDRVNGYTF. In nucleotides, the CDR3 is TGTGCCAGTAGTGACGAAGACAGGGTAAATGGCTACACCTTC.

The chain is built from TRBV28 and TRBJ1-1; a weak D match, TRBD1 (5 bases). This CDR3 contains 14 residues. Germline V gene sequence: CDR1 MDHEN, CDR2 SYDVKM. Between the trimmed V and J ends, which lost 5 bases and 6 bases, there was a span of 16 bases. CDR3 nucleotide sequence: TGTGCCAGCAGTCCCAGCCAGGGTACCGCTGAAGCTTTCTTT. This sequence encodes CASSPSQGTAEAFF.

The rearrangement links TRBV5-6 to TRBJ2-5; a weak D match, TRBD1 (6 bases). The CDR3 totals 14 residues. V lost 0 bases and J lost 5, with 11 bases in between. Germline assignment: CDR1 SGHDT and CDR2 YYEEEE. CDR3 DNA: TGTGCCAGCAGCTTGGCCGCAGGGGTGGAGACCCAGTACTTC. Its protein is CASSLAAGVETQYF.

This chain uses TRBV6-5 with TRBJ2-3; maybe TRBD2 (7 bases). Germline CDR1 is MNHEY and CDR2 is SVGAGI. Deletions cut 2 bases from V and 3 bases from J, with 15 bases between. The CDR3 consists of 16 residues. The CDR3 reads CASSYPREGGTDTQYF. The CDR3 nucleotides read TGTGCCAGCAGTTACCCCCGCGAGGGGGGGACAGATACGCAGTATTTT.

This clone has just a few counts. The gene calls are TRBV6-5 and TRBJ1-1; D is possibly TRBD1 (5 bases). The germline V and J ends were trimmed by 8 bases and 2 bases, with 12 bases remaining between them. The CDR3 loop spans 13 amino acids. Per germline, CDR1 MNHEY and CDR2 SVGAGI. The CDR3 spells CASCRGGNTEAFF. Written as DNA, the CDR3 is TGTGCCAGCTGTCGCGGGGGAAACACTGAAGCTTTCTTT.

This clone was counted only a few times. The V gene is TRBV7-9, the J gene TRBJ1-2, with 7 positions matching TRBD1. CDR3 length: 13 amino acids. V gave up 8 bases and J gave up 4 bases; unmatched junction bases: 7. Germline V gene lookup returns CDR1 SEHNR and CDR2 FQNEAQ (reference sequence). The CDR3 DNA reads TGTGCCAGCGGCACCGGGACAGTCTATGGCTACACCTTC. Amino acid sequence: CASGTGTVYGYTF.

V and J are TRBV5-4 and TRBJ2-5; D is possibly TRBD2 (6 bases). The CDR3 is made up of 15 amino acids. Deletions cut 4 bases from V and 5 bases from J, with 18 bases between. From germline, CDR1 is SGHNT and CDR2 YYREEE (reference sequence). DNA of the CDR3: TGTGCCAGCAGCCTAACTGGGACTCCTAGTGAGACCCAGTACTTC. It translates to CASSLTGTPSETQYF.

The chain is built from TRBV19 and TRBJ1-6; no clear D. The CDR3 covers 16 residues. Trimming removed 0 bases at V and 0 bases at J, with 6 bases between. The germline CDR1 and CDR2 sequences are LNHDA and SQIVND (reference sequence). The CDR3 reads CASSIEGSSYNSPLHF. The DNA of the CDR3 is TGTGCCAGTAGTATAGAGGGGAGCTCCTATAATTCACCCCTCCACTTT.

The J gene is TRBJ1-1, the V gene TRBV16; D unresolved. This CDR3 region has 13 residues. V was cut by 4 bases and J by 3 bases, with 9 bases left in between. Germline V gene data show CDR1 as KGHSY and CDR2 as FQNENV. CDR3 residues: CASSPRRDTEAFF. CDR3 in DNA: TGTGCCAGCAGCCCCCGGAGGGACACTGAAGCTTTCTTT.

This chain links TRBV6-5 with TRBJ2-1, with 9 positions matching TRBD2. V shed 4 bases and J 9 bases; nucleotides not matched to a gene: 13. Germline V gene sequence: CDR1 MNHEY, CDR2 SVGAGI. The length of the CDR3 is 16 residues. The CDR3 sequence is CASSSLGRGGHGEQFF. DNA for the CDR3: TGTGCCAGCAGTTCCTTAGGGCGGGGGGGCCACGGTGAGCAGTTCTTC.

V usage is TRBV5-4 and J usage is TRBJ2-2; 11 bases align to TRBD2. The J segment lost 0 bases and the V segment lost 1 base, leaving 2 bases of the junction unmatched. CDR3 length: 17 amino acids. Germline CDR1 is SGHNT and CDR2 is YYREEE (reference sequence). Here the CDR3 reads CASSLPLAGANTGELFF. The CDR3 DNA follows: TGTGCCAGCAGCTTGCCACTAGCGGGGGCGAACACCGGGGAGCTGTTTTTT.